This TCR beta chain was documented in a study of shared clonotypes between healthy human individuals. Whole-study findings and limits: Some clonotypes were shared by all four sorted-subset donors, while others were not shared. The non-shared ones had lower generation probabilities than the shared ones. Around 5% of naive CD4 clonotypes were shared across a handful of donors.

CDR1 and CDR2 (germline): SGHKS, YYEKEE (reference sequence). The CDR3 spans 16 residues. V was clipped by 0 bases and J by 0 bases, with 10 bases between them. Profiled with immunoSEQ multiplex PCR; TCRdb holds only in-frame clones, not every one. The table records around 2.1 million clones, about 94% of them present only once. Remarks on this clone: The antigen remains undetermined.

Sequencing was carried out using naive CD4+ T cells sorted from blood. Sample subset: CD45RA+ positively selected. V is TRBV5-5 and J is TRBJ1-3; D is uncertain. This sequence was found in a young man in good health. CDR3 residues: CASSLEGAFSGNTIYF. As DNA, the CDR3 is TGTGCCAGCAGCTTGGAGGGCGCCTTCTCTGGAAACACCATATATTTT.